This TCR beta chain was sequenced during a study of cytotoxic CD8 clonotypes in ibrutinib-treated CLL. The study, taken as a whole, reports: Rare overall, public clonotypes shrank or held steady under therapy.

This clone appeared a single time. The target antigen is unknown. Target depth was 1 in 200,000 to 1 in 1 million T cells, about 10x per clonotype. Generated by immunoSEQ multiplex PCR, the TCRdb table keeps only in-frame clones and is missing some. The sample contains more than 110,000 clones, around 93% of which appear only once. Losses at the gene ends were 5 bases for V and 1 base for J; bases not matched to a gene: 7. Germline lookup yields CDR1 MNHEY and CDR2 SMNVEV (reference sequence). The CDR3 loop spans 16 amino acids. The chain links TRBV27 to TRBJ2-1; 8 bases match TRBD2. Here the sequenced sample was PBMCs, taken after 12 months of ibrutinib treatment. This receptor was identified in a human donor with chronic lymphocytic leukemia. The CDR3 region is CASSPIAGLSYNEQFF. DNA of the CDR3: TGTGCCAGCAGTCCAATAGCGGGGTTATCCTACAATGAGCAGTTCTTC.